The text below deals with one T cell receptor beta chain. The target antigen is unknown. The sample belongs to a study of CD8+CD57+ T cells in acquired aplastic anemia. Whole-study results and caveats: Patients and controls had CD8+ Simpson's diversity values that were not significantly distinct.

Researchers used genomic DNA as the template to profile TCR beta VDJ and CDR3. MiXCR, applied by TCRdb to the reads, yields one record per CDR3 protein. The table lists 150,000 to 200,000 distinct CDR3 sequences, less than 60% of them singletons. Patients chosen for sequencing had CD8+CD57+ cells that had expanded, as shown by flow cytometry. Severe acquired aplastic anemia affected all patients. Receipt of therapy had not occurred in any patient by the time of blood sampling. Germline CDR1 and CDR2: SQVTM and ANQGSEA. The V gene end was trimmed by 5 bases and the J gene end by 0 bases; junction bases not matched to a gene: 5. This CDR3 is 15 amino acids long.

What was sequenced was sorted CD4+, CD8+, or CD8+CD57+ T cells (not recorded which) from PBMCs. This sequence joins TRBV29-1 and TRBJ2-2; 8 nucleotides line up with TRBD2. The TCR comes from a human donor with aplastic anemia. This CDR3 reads CSVRSGGPNTGELFF. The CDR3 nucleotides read TGCAGCGTTCGCTCGGGGGGGCCGAACACCGGGGAGCTGTTTTTT.